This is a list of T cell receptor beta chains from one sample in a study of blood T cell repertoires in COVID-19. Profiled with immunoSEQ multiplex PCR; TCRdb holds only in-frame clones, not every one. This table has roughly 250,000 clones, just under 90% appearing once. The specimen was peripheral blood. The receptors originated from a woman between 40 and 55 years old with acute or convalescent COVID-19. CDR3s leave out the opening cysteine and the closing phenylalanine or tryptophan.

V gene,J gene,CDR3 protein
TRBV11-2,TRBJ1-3,ASSEPDRVGNTIY
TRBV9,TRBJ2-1,ASSVSSGGGNEQF
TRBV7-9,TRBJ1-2,ASSLAQGLSYT
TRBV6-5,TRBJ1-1,ASRLGGYTEAF
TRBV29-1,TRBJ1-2,SVVESGQGNNGYT
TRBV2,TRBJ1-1,ASAIGGNTEAF
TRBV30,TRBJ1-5,AWKGRGIGGNQPQH
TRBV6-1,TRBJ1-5,ASSEGRQINQPQH
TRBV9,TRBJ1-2,ASSVASRNYGYT
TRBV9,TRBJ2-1,ASSEPGQENNEQF
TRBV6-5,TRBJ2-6,ASMGAPSGANVLT
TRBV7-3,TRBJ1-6,ASSLSPSGGSPLH
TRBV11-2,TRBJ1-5,ASSLDSVGNQPQH
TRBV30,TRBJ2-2,AWSRSGGATGELF
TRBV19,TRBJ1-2,ASSIDQYDGYT
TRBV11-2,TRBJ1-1,ASSLDRDEAF
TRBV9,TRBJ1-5,ASGTGVGNQPQH
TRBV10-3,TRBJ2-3,AISETPSGGLGTDTQY
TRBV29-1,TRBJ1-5,SVGTGSGQPQH
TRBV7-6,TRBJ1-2,ASSSSQSLAYGYT
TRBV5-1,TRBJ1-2,ASSPGRGSYGYT
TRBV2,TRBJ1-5,ASRTGANQPQH
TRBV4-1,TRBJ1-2,ASSQDRQAGYT
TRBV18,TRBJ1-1,ASSPQGLNTEAF
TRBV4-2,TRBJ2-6,ASSQAGTGANVLT
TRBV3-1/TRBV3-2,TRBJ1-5,ASSQVAGINQPQH
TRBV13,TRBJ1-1,ASSLRGTEAF
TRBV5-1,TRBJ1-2,ASSWTGGVDYGYT
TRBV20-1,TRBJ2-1,SAREAGVPF
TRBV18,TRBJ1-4,ASSPLGLSEKLF
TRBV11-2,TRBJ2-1,ASSRQGLSSYNEQF
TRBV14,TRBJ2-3,ASSPAGLLGADTQY
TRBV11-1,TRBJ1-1,ASSLRTDEAF
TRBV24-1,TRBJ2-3,ATSGQGQGGTDTQY
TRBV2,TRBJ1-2,ASSEPGVKTNYGYT
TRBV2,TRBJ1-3,ASTARTARGGNTIY
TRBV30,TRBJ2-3,AWSEGQWVTDTQY
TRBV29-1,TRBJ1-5,SVETGGNQPQH
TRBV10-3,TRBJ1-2,AISAGGADYGYT
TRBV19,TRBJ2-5,ASTRTSGAQETQY
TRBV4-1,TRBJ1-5,ASRLGRQPQH
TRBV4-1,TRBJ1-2,ASSQPRRGTGYGYT
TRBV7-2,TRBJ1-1,ASSLALGPLNTEAF
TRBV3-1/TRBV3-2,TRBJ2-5,ASSPRDRETQY
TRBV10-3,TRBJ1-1,AISESRPRPNAEAF
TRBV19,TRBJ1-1,ASSISGQALNTEAF
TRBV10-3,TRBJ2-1,AISAGTRTYNEQF